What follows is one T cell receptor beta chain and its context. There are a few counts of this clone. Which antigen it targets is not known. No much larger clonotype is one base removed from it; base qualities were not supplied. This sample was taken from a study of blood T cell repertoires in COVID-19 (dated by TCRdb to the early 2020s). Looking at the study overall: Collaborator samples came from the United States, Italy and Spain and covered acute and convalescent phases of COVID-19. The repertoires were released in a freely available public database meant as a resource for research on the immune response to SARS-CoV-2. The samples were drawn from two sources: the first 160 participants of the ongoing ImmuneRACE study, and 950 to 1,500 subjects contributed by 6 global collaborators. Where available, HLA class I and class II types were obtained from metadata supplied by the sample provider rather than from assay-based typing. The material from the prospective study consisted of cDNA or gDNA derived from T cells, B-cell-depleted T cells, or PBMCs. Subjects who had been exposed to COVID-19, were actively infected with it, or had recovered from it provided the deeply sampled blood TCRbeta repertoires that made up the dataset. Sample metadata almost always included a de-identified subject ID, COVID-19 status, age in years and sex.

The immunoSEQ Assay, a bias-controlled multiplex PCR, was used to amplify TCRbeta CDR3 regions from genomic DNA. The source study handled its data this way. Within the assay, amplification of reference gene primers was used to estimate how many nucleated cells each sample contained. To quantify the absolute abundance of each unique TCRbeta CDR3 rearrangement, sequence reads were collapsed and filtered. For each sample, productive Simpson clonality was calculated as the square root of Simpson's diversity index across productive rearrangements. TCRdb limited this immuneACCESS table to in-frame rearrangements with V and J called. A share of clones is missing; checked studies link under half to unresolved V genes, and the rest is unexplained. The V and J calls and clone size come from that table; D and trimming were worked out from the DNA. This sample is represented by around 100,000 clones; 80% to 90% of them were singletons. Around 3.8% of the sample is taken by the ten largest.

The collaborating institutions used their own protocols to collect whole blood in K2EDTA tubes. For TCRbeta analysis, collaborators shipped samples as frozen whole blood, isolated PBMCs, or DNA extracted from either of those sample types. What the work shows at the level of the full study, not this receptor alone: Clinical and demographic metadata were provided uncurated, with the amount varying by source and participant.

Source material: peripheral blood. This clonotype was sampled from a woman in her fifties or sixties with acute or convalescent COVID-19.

The CDR3 reads as follows: CASSFGTSGEQYF. The nucleotide sequence is given as TGCGCCAGCAGCTTCGGGACTAGCGGCGAGCAGTACTTC. The chain employs TRBV5-1 and TRBJ2-7, with TRBD2 identical over 11 junction bases. The germline V and J ends show losses of 2 bases and 6 bases respectively, and no gene match explains 1 base of the junction. CDR1 and CDR2 (SGHRS, YFSETQ) derive from the germline V gene. The CDR3 runs 13 residues from the cysteine to the phenylalanine. The retained sequence is limited to the CDR3, 39 bases, with the frame set at the first base.